The T cell receptor (beta chain) under discussion was sequenced for a study of T-cell memory formation after mild COVID-19. Study-wide background: Largely donor-specific TCR clusters were found. The study, taken as a whole, reports: There was no confirmation that second-wave clones peaking on day 37 were SARS-CoV-2 specific.

CDR1 is MNHEY, CDR2 SVGAGI, per germline. The germline V and J ends were trimmed by 0 bases and 11 bases, with 14 bases remaining between them. The CDR3 is 13 amino acids. This clonotype turned up a few times. Its antigen is still unknown. TCRdb re-called the 5' RACE reads with MiXCR, one entry per CDR3 protein. Of some 300,000 distinct CDR3 sequences listed, roughly 20% are singletons. This chain uses TRBV6-5 with TRBJ2-7; possibly TRBD2 for D (6 bases). Sequencing was performed on PBMCs or a T cell subset sorted from them (not recorded which). This TCR derives from a man aged 18 to 30 who had mild COVID-19 (a few samples of this study predate the infection). Cell type and time point are not known. CDR3 bases: TGTGCCAGCAGTTACTCCCTGGGGGGAAGGAAGTACGTC. Translation gives CASSYSLGGRKYV.